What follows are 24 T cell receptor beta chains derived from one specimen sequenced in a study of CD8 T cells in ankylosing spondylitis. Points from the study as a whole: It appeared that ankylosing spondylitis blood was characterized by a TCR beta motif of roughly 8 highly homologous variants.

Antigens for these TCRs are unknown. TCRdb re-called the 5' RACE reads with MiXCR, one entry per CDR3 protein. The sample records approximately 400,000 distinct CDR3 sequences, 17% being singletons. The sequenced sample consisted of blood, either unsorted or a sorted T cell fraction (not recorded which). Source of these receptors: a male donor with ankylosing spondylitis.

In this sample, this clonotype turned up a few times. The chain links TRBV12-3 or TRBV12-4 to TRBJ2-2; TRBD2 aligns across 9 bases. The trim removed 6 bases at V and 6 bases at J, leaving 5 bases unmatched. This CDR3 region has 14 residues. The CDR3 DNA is TGTGCCAGCAGGTCTAGCGGGGCGCCCGGGGAGCTGTTTTTT. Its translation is CASRSSGAPGELFF.

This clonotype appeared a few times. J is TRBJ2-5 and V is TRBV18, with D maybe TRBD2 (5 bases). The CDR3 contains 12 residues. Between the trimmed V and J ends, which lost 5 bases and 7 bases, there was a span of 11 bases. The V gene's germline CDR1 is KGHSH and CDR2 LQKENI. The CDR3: CASSLDGVTQYF. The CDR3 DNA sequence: TGTGCCAGCTCATTGGACGGGGTGACCCAGTACTTC.

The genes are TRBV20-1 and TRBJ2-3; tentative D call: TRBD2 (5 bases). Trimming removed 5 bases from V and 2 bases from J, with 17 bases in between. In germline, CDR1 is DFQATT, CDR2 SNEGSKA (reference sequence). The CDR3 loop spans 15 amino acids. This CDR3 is CSAPRDYFVTDTQYF. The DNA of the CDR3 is TGCAGTGCTCCACGAGACTATTTTGTCACAGATACGCAGTATTTT.

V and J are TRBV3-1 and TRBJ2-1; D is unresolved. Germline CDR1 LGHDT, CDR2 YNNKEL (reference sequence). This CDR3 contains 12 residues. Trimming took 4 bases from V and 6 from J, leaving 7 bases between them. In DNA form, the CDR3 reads TGTGCCAGCAGCCCGACATTCAATGAGCAGTTCTTC. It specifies CASSPTFNEQFF.

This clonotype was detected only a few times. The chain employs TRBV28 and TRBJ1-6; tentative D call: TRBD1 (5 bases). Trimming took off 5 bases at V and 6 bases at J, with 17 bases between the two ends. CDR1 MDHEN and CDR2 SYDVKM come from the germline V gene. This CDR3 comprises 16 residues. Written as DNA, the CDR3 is TGTGCCAGCAGTCCCCGGACACCAGGTCCTAATTCACCCCTCCACTTT. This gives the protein CASSPRTPGPNSPLHF.

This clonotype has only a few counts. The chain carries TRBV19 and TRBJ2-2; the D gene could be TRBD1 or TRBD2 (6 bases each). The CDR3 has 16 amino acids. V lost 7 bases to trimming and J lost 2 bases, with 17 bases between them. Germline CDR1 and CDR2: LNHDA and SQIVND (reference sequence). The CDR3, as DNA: TGTGCCAGTATCGCGGCGAGGGGGGCTAACACCGGGGAGCTGTTTTTT. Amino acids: CASIAARGANTGELFF.

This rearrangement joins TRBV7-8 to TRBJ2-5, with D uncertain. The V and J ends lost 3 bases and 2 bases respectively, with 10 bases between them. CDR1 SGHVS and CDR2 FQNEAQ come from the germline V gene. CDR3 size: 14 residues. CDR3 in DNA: TGTGCCAGCAGCTTCGGTCGGTTACAAGAGACCCAGTACTTC. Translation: CASSFGRLQETQYF.

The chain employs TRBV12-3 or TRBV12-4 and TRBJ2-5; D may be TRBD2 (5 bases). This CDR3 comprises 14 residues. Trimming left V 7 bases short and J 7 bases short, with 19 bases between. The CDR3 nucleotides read TGTGCCAGCACGAGGCAAGAGGGATCCGGGACCCAGTACTTC. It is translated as CASTRQEGSGTQYF.

The CDR3 loop reads CATSRGGTQYTGELFF. DNA of the CDR3: TGTGCCACCAGCAGAGGTGGGACACAGTACACCGGGGAGCTGTTTTTT. The chain carries TRBV15 and TRBJ2-2, with a tentative D call TRBD1 (6 bases). Germline CDR1 and CDR2: LNHNV and YYDKDF (reference sequence). Trimming shortened V by 1 base and J by 3 bases, and 12 bases separated the two germline ends. CDR3 length: 16 amino acids.

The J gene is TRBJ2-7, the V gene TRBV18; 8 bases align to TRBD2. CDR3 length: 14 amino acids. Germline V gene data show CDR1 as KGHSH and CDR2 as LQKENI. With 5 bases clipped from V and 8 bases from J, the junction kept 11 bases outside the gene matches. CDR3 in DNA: TGTGCCAGCTCATCGACTAGCGCTACCCGAAAGCAGTACTTC. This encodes CASSSTSATRKQYF. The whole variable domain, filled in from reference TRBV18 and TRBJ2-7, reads NAGVMQNPRHLVRRRGQEARLRCSPMKGHSHVYWYRQLPEEGLKFMVYLQKENIIDESGMPKERFSAEFPKEGPSILRIQQVVRGDSAAYFCASSSTSATRKQYFGPGTRLTVT.

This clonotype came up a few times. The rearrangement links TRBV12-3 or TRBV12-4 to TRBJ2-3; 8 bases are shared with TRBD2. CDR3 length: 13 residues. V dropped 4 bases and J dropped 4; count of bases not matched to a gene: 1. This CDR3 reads CASSYGGADTQYF. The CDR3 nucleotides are TGTGCCAGCAGTTACGGGGGGGCAGATACGCAGTATTTT.

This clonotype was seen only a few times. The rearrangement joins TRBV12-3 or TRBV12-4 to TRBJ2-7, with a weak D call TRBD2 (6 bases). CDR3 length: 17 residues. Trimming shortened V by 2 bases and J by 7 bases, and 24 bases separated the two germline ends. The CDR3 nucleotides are TGTGCCAGCAGTTTAAAAGTAGCTTCGGACTCCGGAGGGGAGCAGTACTTC. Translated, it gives CASSLKVASDSGGEQYF.

The CDR3 DNA reads as TGTGCCAGCAGTTACGAGGCTAGCGGGAGCTCCACCGGGGAGCTGTTTTTT. It translates to CASSYEASGSSTGELFF. The chain uses TRBV6-5 and TRBJ2-2; 10 positions agree with TRBD2. J lost 4 bases, V lost 2 bases, and 7 bases had no gene match. The germline V gene encodes CDR1 MNHEY and CDR2 SVGAGI. This CDR3 contains 17 residues.

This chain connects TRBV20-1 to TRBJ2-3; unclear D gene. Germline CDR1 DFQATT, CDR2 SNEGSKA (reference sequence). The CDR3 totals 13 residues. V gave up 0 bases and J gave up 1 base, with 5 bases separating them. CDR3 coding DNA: TGCAGTGCTAGAGAAAGGGGCACAGATACGCAGTATTTT. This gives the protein CSARERGTDTQYF.

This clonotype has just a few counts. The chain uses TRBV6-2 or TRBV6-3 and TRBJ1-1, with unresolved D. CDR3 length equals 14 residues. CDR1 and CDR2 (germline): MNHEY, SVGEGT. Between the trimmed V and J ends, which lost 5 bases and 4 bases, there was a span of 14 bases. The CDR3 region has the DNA TGTGCCAGCAGTCATCCACGGGTAGGCACTGAAGCTTTCTTT. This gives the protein CASSHPRVGTEAFF.

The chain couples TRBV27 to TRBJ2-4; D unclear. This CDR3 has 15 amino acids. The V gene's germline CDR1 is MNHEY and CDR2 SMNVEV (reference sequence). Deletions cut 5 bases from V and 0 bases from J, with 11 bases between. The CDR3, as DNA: TGTGCCAGCAGTCCCCCTGGAGTAGCCAAAAACATTCAGTACTTC. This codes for CASSPPGVAKNIQYF.

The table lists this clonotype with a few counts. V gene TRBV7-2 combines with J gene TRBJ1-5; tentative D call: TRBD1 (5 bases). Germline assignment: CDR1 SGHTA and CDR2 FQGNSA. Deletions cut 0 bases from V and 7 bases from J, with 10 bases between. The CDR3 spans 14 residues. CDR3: CASSLAGVGQPQHF. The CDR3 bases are TGTGCCAGCAGCTTAGCGGGGGTTGGACAGCCCCAGCATTTT.

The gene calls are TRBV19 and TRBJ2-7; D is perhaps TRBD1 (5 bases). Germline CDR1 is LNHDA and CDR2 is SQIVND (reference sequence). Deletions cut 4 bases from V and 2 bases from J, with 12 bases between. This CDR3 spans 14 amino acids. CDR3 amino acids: CASSRQDNAYEQYF. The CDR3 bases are TGTGCCAGTAGTAGGCAGGACAATGCCTACGAGCAGTACTTC.

CDR3 protein: CASSLAVSLDLNTEAFF. DNA for the CDR3: TGTGCCAGCAGCTTAGCCGTTAGCTTGGACCTGAACACTGAAGCTTTCTTT. J is TRBJ1-1 and V is TRBV7-9; D not resolved. The CDR3 consists of 17 residues. The V end was cut by 0 bases, the J end by 0 bases, with 14 bases between. The V gene's germline CDR1 is SEHNR and CDR2 FQNEAQ (reference sequence).

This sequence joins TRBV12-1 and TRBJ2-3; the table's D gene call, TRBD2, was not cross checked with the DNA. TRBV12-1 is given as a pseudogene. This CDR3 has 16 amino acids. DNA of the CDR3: TGTGCCAGCAGCTACCCGACTAGCGGGGACACAGATACGCAGTATTTT. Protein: CASSYPTSGDTDTQYF.

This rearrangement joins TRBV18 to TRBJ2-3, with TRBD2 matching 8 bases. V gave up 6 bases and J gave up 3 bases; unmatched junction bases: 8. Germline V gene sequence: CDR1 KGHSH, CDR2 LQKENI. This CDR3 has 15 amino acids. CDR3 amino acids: CASSKRAGVTDTQYF. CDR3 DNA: TGTGCCAGCTCGAAGCGAGCGGGGGTTACAGATACGCAGTATTTT. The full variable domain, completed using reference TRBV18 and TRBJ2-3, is NAGVMQNPRHLVRRRGQEARLRCSPMKGHSHVYWYRQLPEEGLKFMVYLQKENIIDESGMPKERFSAEFPKEGPSILRIQQVVRGDSAAYFCASSKRAGVTDTQYFGPGTRLTVL.

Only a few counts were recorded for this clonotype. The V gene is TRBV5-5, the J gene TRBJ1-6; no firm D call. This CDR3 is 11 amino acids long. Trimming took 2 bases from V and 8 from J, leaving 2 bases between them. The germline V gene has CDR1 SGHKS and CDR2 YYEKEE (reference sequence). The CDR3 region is CASSLDSPLHF. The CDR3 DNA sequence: TGTGCCAGCAGCTTAGATTCACCCCTCCACTTT.

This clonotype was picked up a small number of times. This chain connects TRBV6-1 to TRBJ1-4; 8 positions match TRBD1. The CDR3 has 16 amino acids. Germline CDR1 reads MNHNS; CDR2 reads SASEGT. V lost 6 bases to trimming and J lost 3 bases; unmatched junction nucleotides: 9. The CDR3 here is CASSSDGQGPNEKLFF. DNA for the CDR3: TGTGCCAGCAGCTCTGACGGACAGGGTCCTAATGAAAAACTGTTTTTT.

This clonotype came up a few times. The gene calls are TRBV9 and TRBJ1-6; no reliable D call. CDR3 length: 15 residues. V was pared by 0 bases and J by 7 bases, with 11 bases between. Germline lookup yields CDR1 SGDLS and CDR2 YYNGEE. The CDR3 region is CASSVGGRRNSPLHF. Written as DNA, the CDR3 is TGTGCCAGCAGCGTAGGAGGACGCAGAAATTCACCCCTCCACTTT.